This T cell receptor beta chain was recovered during a study of CD8+ T cells in alopecia areata. Notes on the study in general: Lesional tissue from the scalp (especially in alopecia totalis/universalis) showed higher clonality than normal scalp. Sequenced scalp T cells also include alphabeta T cells resident in normal skin.

Specimens obtained from alopecia areata patients comprised lesional scalp punch biopsies and peripheral blood. Using a FACSAria, the CD4+ and CD8+ T cells were sorted from the PBMCs. It was cDNA, reverse transcribed from extracted RNA, that served as the sequencing template. TCRdb's table, derived via immunoSEQ multiplex PCR, lists solely in-frame clones and lacks some. There are some 30,000 clones in the sample; approximately 65% occur only once, and roughly 18% lies in the top ten. On this clone: Its antigen is as yet unknown.

V lost 0 bases, J lost 0 bases, and 11 bases lay in between. Germline loops: CDR1 GTSNPN, CDR2 SVGIG (reference sequence). The CDR3 has 15 amino acids. V is TRBV30 and J is TRBJ1-2; no definite D call. Input material: NKG2D-high CD8+ T cells sorted from blood. The receptor was isolated from a human donor with alopecia areata. In nucleotides, the CDR3 is TGTGCCTGGAGTGTACGAATGCCAGCTAACTATGGCTACACCTTC. As protein: CAWSVRMPANYGYTF. The entire variable domain, with the rest obtained from reference TRBV30 and TRBJ1-2, is as follows: SQTIHQWPATLVQPVGSPLSLECTVEGTSNPNLYWYRQAAGRGLQLLFYSVGIGQISSEVPQNLSASRPQDRQFILSSKKLLLSDSGFYLCAWSVRMPANYGYTFGSGTRLTVV.